The clone carrying this T cell receptor (beta chain) occurred a few times. Its antigen is not known. Individuals selected for sequencing had exhibited CD8+CD57+ cell expansion on flow cytometry. According to the study, genomic DNA was the template for TCR beta VDJ and CDR3 profiling. TCRdb re-called the reads through MiXCR, storing one row per CDR3 protein. The sample yields approximately 150,000 distinct CDR3 sequences, 40% to 55% seen once. These data are taken from a study of CD8+CD57+ T cells in acquired aplastic anemia. Study conclusions and caveats: Patients did not significantly differ from controls in CD8+ Simpson's diversity. Overlapping CD8+ CDR3 repertoires of patients and controls contained twenty-nine shared sequences.

The sequenced material came from sorted CD4+, CD8+, or CD8+CD57+ T cells (not recorded which) from PBMCs. The clonotype comes from a human donor with aplastic anemia.

The CDR3 nucleotides are TGTGCCAGCAGTGAATCCCCTAGCGGGAGGGTCAATGAGCAGTTCTTC. Translated: CASSESPSGRVNEQFF. The chain is built from TRBV6-1 and TRBJ2-1; TRBD2 aligns across 12 bases. Germline CDR1 is MNHNS and CDR2 is SASEGT. CDR3 size: 16 residues. Trimming removed 2 bases from V and 6 bases from J; junction bases left unmatched: 5.